Following are 32 T cell receptor delta chains from one sample sequenced in a study of gammadelta T cells in human blood. TCRdb re-called clones from the RT-PCR reads via CATT. This table holds 1,500 to 2,000 delta-chain clones, 8.5% to 10% found once. Sequencing was performed on non-Vgamma9Vdelta2 gamma-delta T cells from infant blood. The receptors were sampled from a human donor.

The chain is built from TRDV1 and TRDJ1, with 13 nucleotides matching TRDD3. J gave up 0 bases and V 2 bases, and 6 bases lay outside the gene matches. This CDR3 has 18 amino acids. Germline-derived CDR1 and CDR2 are TSWWSYY and QGS. CDR3: CALGEVTGGYADTDKLIF. The CDR3 region has the DNA TGTGCTCTTGGGGAAGTCACTGGGGGATACGCGGACACCGATAAACTCATCTTT.

The J gene was recorded as TRDJ2; no V gene was called. The CDR3 loop spans 11 amino acids. CDR3 amino acids: CASALTAQLFF. CDR3 DNA sequence: TGTGCTAGTGCTTTGACAGCACAACTCTTCTTT.

Comments on this clone: Since a much larger clone is just one base distant, this may be a read error. This sample includes further DNA sequences coding for the same CDR3. V is TRDV1 and J is TRDJ1; TRDD3 might be the D (6 bases). There are 22 residues in the CDR3. Germline V gene data show CDR1 as TSWWSYY and CDR2 as QGS. The V end lost 1 base, the J end lost 0 bases, and 30 bases lay between the germline ends. The CDR3 nucleotides read TGTGCTCTTGGGGAACAAGATGTCTCACATTCTTGGGGGCCCCGTTACACCGATAAACTCATCTTT. It encodes CALGEQDVSHSWGPRYTDKLIF.

By share, this clone counts as medium-sized (0.01 to 0.1%). This rearrangement joins TRDV2 to TRDJ2; D unresolved. The CDR3 is 19 residues long. The V gene's germline CDR1 is GEAIGNYY and CDR2 EKD. Trimming took off 0 bases at V and 6 bases at J, with 25 bases between the two ends. CDR3 protein: CACDTWNKSGPAVPAQLFF. In DNA, the CDR3 is TGTGCCTGTGACACCTGGAATAAGAGCGGCCCTGCCGTTCCAGCACAACTCTTCTTT.

The V and J genes are TRDV1 and TRDJ1; the match to TRDD3 covers 11 bases. The CDR3 sequence is 22 residues long. The trim removed 1 base at V and 4 bases at J, leaving 23 bases unmatched. The germline V gene encodes CDR1 TSWWSYY and CDR2 QGS. The DNA for the CDR3 is TGTGCTCTTGGGGAACCCCCTTCCGTCCGTCTCTTGGTGGGGGATACGCGCGATAAACTCATCTTT. This translates into CALGEPPSVRLLVGDTRDKLIF.

The chain employs TRDV3 and TRDJ2; D is possibly TRDD3 (6 bases). The germline gives CDR1 TVYSNPD, CDR2 GDNSRS (reference sequence). The CDR3 is 16 residues long. V lost 0 bases and J lost 4, with 18 bases in between. CDR3 nucleotides: TGTGCCTTTAGGCAGGGGGACCCGCGGACGACAGCACAACTCTTCTTT. Amino acid sequence: CAFRQGDPRTTAQLFF. Variable domain in full (rest from reference TRDV3 and TRDJ2): CDKVTQSSPDQTVASGSEVVLLCTYDTVYSNPDLFWYRIRPDYSFQFVFYGDNSRSEGADFTQGRFSVKHILTQKAFHLVISPVRTEDSATYYCAFRQGDPRTTAQLFFGKGTQLIVEP.

Sample share makes this clone medium-sized. The rearrangement links TRDV1 to TRDJ1; 10 bases are a match to TRDD3. Unmatched junction bases numbered 26, after V lost 4 bases and J lost 3 bases. This CDR3 has 22 residues. Germline CDR1 TSWWSYY, CDR2 QGS. CDR3 in amino acids: CALGGPFSSSLGGYACADKLIF. CDR3 sequence (DNA): TGTGCTCTTGGGGGGCCCTTCTCCTCCTCCCTAGGGGGATACGCGTGTGCCGATAAACTCATCTTT.

This chain uses TRDV1 with TRDJ1; 13 bases fit TRDD3. The CDR3 has 23 amino acids. V was clipped by 2 bases and J by 2 bases; unmatched bases: 23. In germline, CDR1 is TSWWSYY, CDR2 QGS. The CDR3: CALGEMAPTGYWGIRGETDKLIF. Here the CDR3 DNA reads TGTGCTCTTGGGGAAATGGCTCCTACGGGGTACTGGGGGATACGCGGGGAGACCGATAAACTCATCTTT.

Worth noting for this clone: A much larger clone lies one base from this, so it may be a read error. The chain joins TRDV1 to TRDJ1, with a possible D match to TRDD3 (6 bases). Germline V gene data show CDR1 as TSWWSYY and CDR2 as QGS. The CDR3 loop spans 24 amino acids. The CDR3 bases are TGTGCTCTTGGGGAACGGGCCCTCGTTCCCCCAACCACTGGGCCTGTTCGACTCACCGGTAAACTCATCTTT. Encoded protein: CALGERALVPPTTGPVRLTGKLIF.

Within the sample, this clone is medium-sized. The chain uses TRDV1 and TRDJ2; D may be TRDD2 (5 bases). The CDR3 length is 19 residues. V gave up 3 bases and J gave up 3 bases, with 23 bases separating them. CDR1 and CDR2 (germline): TSWWSYY, QGS. In DNA form, the CDR3 reads TGTGCTCTTGGGGACCCCCAATCTTCCCTGCCTTTCGTGACAGCACAACTCTTCTTT. Translation gives CALGDPQSSLPFVTAQLFF.

This clone is categorized as large (0.1 to 1%). This sequence joins TRDV2 and TRDJ1; a weak D match, TRDD3 (5 bases). The CDR3 totals 16 residues. Trimming removed 1 base at V and 0 bases at J, with 14 bases between. Germline V gene sequence: CDR1 GEAIGNYY, CDR2 EKD. CDR3 region: CACDTSGGDYTDKLIF. CDR3 sequence (DNA): TGTGCCTGTGACACTTCGGGTGGGGACTACACCGATAAACTCATCTTT.

Worth noting for this clone: A much larger clone sits a single nucleotide away, making a read error possible. The same CDR3 can be traced to other DNA sequences in this sample. The rearrangement links TRAV38-2/DV8 to TRDJ1; possible D gene TRDD3, 6 bases. CDR1 and CDR2 from the germline V gene are TSESDYY and QEAYKQQN. CDR3 size: 19 residues. V was cut by 2 bases and J by 0 bases, with 23 bases left in between. CDR3 in DNA: TGTGCTTATAGGAGTGCGACGGGGGGACCCACCCTGTACACCGATAAACTCATCTTT. Translated: CAYRSATGGPTLYTDKLIF.

The chain has TRDV1 and TRDJ1; TRDD3 matches 12 bases. Germline V gene sequence: CDR1 TSWWSYY, CDR2 QGS. There are 19 residues in the CDR3. The trim removed 4 bases at V and 0 bases at J, leaving 12 bases unmatched. The CDR3 DNA reads TGTGCTCTTGGGGTTACTACTGGGGGATACCAGACGTACACCGATAAACTCATCTTT. The encoded protein is CALGVTTGGYQTYTDKLIF.

This clone is medium-sized within its sample. V is TRDV1 and J is TRDJ1, with TRDD3 matching over 13 bases. The CDR3 runs 24 residues. The junction had 23 bases not matched to a gene; V was cut back by 1 base and J by 0 bases. The germline CDR1 and CDR2 sequences are TSWWSYY and QGS. Here the CDR3 reads CALGEPGWRTGGYAKSRYTDKLIF. DNA for the CDR3: TGTGCTCTTGGGGAACCAGGGTGGCGTACTGGGGGATACGCTAAGAGTCGGTACACCGATAAACTCATCTTT.

This clone was found a few times. The rearrangement uses TRDV3 and TRDJ1; weak D call: TRDD3 (5 bases). Trimming took 2 bases from V and 0 from J, leaving 25 bases between them. The CDR3 length is 18 residues. Germline V gene sequence: CDR1 TVYSNPD, CDR2 GDNSRS (reference sequence). CDR3 loop: CAFGHPGLDRPYTDKLIF. CDR3 DNA sequence: TGTGCCTTTGGACATCCTGGGCTAGACCGACCGTACACCGATAAACTCATCTTT.

The rearrangement uses TRDV1 and TRDJ1; 13 bases are shared with TRDD3. From germline, CDR1 is TSWWSYY and CDR2 QGS. V gave up 1 base and J gave up 9 bases; unmatched junction bases: 26. The CDR3 covers 22 residues. The CDR3 DNA is TGTGCTCTTGGGGAACGTATCCCTACACGCCCTACTGGGGGATACGCTAATCTCCAACTCATCTTT. Its protein is CALGERIPTRPTGGYANLQLIF.

The gene calls are TRDV1 and TRDJ1, with 10 bases identical to TRDD3. Germline loops: CDR1 TSWWSYY, CDR2 QGS. V gave up 0 bases and J gave up 2 bases; unmatched junction bases: 15. The CDR3 contains 20 residues. The CDR3 sequence is CALGELPTLTLLGDTDKLIF. The DNA for the CDR3 is TGTGCTCTTGGGGAACTTCCTACGCTAACTCTACTGGGGGATACCGATAAACTCATCTTT.

A few counts support this clone. V usage is TRDV3 and J usage is TRDJ1; 9 nucleotides line up with TRDD3. The germline V gene encodes CDR1 TVYSNPD and CDR2 GDNSRS (reference sequence). J was trimmed by 1 base and V by 1 base; bases with no gene match: 19. The CDR3 is 19 residues long. In DNA form, the CDR3 reads TGTGCCTTTACCCTCCTTCCTTTCGGGGATACGCGATTCACCGATAAACTCATCTTT. Residues: CAFTLLPFGDTRFTDKLIF.

This clone showed up just a few times. The chain links TRDV1 to TRDJ3, with 9 bases that match TRDD3. Germline lookup yields CDR1 TSWWSYY and CDR2 QGS. Germline trimming cut 10 bases from V and 0 bases from J; bases unmatched to any gene: 16. The CDR3 sequence is 20 residues long. Here the CDR3 DNA reads TGTGCTCCGTGGTACTGGGGGACCCCTCTGAGCTCCTGGGACACCCGACAGATGTTTTTC. It encodes CAPWYWGTPLSSWDTRQMFF.

This clone is medium-sized in the sample. This chain joins TRDV3 and TRDJ1; D possibly corresponds to TRDD3 (6 bases). Trimming removed 3 bases from V and 4 bases from J, with 33 bases in between. The CDR3 is 19 amino acids. CDR1 TVYSNPD and CDR2 GDNSRS come from the germline V gene (reference sequence). Here the CDR3 reads CALPHLSPHILGPDDKLIF. For the CDR3, the DNA is TGTGCCTTACCCCATCTTTCCCCCCATATACTGGGACCAGACGATAAACTCATCTTT.

In its sample, this clone ranks as medium-sized. The chain couples TRDV1 to TRDJ1; 8 bases align to TRDD3. V was pared by 1 base and J by 0 bases, with 4 bases of the junction left unmatched. CDR1 is TSWWSYY and CDR2 is QGS in the germline V gene. The CDR3 length is 16 residues. CDR3 region: CALGEPVLGDTDKLIF. Written as DNA, the CDR3 is TGTGCTCTTGGGGAACCCGTACTGGGGGACACCGATAAACTCATCTTT.

In this sample, this clone is large (0.1 to 1%). The chain couples TRDV1 to TRDJ1; D perhaps matches TRDD2 (5 bases). CDR1 and CDR2 (germline): TSWWSYY, QGS. Trimming removed 4 bases at V and 2 bases at J, with 20 bases between. This CDR3 contains 17 residues. CDR3 DNA sequence: TGTGCTCTTGGGGGGTTCCTCGGCCCCCTTGCAACCGATAAACTCATCTTT. Protein product: CALGGFLGPLATDKLIF.

By share, this clone counts as large. J is TRDJ1 and V is TRDV1; D could derive from TRDD2 or TRDD3 (5 bases each). Germline-derived CDR1 and CDR2 are TSWWSYY and QGS. The CDR3 spans 19 residues. Trimming took off 0 bases at V and 4 bases at J, with 24 bases between the two ends. The CDR3 spells CALGELVPYAYMWGDKLIF. The CDR3 nucleotides read TGTGCTCTTGGGGAACTAGTTCCCTACGCGTACATGTGGGGCGATAAACTCATCTTT.

By sample fraction, this clone is medium-sized. The chain carries TRDV1 and TRDJ1, with 8 bases lining up with TRDD2. This CDR3 has 19 residues. CDR1 TSWWSYY and CDR2 QGS come from the germline V gene. J gave up 10 bases and V 3 bases, and 25 bases lay outside the gene matches. The CDR3 region is CALGEQTRLPRDPVPRLIF. CDR3 nucleotides: TGTGCTCTTGGGGAGCAAACACGCCTTCCTAGGGACCCTGTGCCCAGACTCATCTTT.

This clone was observed a handful of times. This could be a read error, since a much larger clone is one nucleotide away. Other nucleotide sequences from this sample produce the same CDR3. The rearrangement links TRDV1 to TRDJ1; TRDD3 matches at 13 bases. This CDR3 region has 21 residues. Germline CDR1 and CDR2: TSWWSYY and QGS. CDR3 region: CALGGPTEYWGIRLYTDKLIF. CDR3 nucleotides: TGTGCTCTTGGGGGACCTACGGAGTACTGGGGGATACGCCTTTACACCGACAAACTCATCTTT.

This clone is labeled medium-sized. V usage is TRDV1 and J usage is TRDJ1; 8 bases are shared with TRDD3. Per the germline V gene, CDR1 is TSWWSYY and CDR2 is QGS. The junction had 13 bases not matched to a gene; V was cut back by 4 bases and J by 0 bases. The CDR3 runs 18 residues. The CDR3 DNA reads as TGTGCTCTTGGGGGGCGCCTGAGGGATACGCAGTACACCGATAAACTCATCTTT. Amino acid sequence: CALGGRLRDTQYTDKLIF.

The chain links TRDV1 to TRDJ1; a weak D match, TRDD3 (5 bases). Trimming stripped 2 bases from V and 0 bases from J, with 16 bases between. In germline, CDR1 is TSWWSYY, CDR2 QGS. The CDR3 spans 17 residues. CDR3 nucleotides: TGTGCTCTTGGGGAAGAAGCACTGGTCACTCACACCGATAAACTCATCTTT. As protein: CALGEEALVTHTDKLIF.

This clone was detected only a few times. This chain joins TRDV1 and TRDJ1; TRDD3 aligns across 8 bases. Germline V gene sequence: CDR1 TSWWSYY, CDR2 QGS. The trim removed 2 bases at V and 0 bases at J, leaving 14 bases unmatched. This CDR3 spans 19 amino acids. This CDR3 is CALGEVDPTGGSYTDKLIF. CDR3 nucleotide sequence: TGTGCTCTTGGGGAAGTTGACCCCACTGGGGGTTCATACACCGATAAACTCATCTTT.

By its share, this clone is medium-sized. The chain carries TRDV1 and TRDJ1, with a tentative D call TRDD3 (6 bases). The germline V gene encodes CDR1 TSWWSYY and CDR2 QGS. V was pared by 0 bases and J by 10 bases, with 45 bases between. The CDR3 spans 24 residues. CDR3 DNA sequence: TGTGCTCTTGGGGAACTCCCTTCTTACCGAAGCGGGGGACTTTTTTTACTCTGTACACCTAGACTCATCTTT. It specifies CALGELPSYRSGGLFLLCTPRLIF.

Judged by abundance, this clone is medium-sized. The V gene is TRDV1, the J gene TRDJ1, with 10 bases identical to TRDD3. V shed 3 bases, J shed 0 bases, and the junction held 16 bases outside the gene matches. CDR3 length: 20 residues. CDR1 and CDR2 from the germline V gene are TSWWSYY and QGS. The CDR3, as DNA: TGTGCTCTTGGGGACTTTACTGGGGGATCAGAATACTACTACACCGATAAACTCATCTTT. Amino acid sequence: CALGDFTGGSEYYYTDKLIF.

In its sample, this clone ranks as medium-sized (0.01 to 0.1%). V gene TRDV1 combines with J gene TRDJ1; TRDD3 aligns across 10 bases. V gave up 4 bases and J gave up 2 bases; unmatched junction bases: 22. Germline V gene sequence: CDR1 TSWWSYY, CDR2 QGS. This CDR3 has 21 residues. The CDR3 loop is CALGVSGIYTFKLGDTDKLIF. The CDR3 DNA follows: TGTGCTCTTGGGGTCAGCGGGATTTATACCTTCAAACTGGGGGATACCGATAAACTCATCTTT.

By proportion, this clone is medium-sized. The rearrangement links TRDV2 to TRDJ3; 8 positions agree with TRDD3. Germline CDR1 reads GEAIGNYY; CDR2 reads EKD. With V trimmed by 0 bases and J by 0 bases, 9 bases remained unmatched. The CDR3 is 20 residues long. In DNA form, the CDR3 reads TGTGCCTGTGACACCGTCGTACTGGGGGCACGCTCCTGGGACACCCGACAGATGTTTTTC. This encodes CACDTVVLGARSWDTRQMFF.